A single sample is the source of the 13 T cell receptor beta chains below, sequenced in a study of T-cell reconstitution after alpha-beta-depleted transplantation in children. A library of TCRbeta sequences, prepared with unique molecular identifiers, was generated. Using its own MiXCR run on the PCR reads, TCRdb lists one record per CDR3 protein. The sample yields around 130,000 distinct CDR3 sequences, 8.5% to 10% seen once. The sample consisted of PBMCs, mostly from graft donor cells, taken 180 days after TCRalphabeta/CD19-depleted stem cell transplant. The receptors stem from a girl less than two years old who had a stem cell transplant for combined immunodeficiency, so the T cells may come from the graft donor.

This sequence joins TRBV2 and TRBJ2-7; D possibly corresponds to TRBD1 (5 bases). In germline, CDR1 is SNHLY, CDR2 FYNNEI. Trimming took off 2 bases at V and 6 bases at J, with 8 bases between the two ends. CDR3 size: 12 residues. CDR3 loop: CASSEIRVEQYF. The CDR3, as DNA: TGTGCCAGCAGTGAAATCAGGGTCGAGCAGTACTTC.

This clonotype was counted many times. The chain carries TRBV29-1 and TRBJ2-3, with D tentatively TRBD1 or TRBD2 (6 bases each). This CDR3 is built from 14 residues. V dropped 4 bases and J dropped 1 base, with 12 bases sitting between them. CDR1 and CDR2 (germline): SQVTM, ANQGSEA. For the CDR3, the DNA is TGCAGCGTTGTGGGGGGCGGAGGCACAGATACGCAGTATTTT. It specifies CSVVGGGGTDTQYF.

The V and J genes are TRBV20-1 and TRBJ2-7; D is undetermined. Deletions cut 0 bases from V and 5 bases from J, with 11 bases between. From germline, CDR1 is DFQATT and CDR2 SNEGSKA (reference sequence). The CDR3 length is 13 residues. The CDR3 DNA reads TGCAGTGCTAGAGATCCGCCTAATCACGAGCAGTACTTC. Its translation: CSARDPPNHEQYF.

This chain uses TRBV29-1 with TRBJ2-5; D gene ambiguous. Germline V gives CDR1 SQVTM, CDR2 ANQGSEA. This CDR3 is 13 amino acids long. V lost 2 bases, J lost 3 bases, and 10 bases lay in between. The CDR3 spells CSVEPGYEETQYF. Here the CDR3 DNA reads TGCAGCGTTGAACCGGGTTACGAAGAGACCCAGTACTTC.

This clonotype was recorded a few times. J is TRBJ2-3 and V is TRBV20-1; possibly TRBD2 for D (6 bases). This CDR3 is built from 14 residues. Germline CDR1 is DFQATT and CDR2 is SNEGSKA (reference sequence). Trimming took 4 bases from V and 1 from J, leaving 12 bases between them. CDR3 in DNA: TGCAGTGCTACGGGGGTTCGCGGCACAGATACGCAGTATTTT. Translated: CSATGVRGTDTQYF.

This clonotype was observed a few times. This sequence joins TRBV5-5 and TRBJ2-7, with D perhaps matching TRBD1 (6 bases). The germline CDR1 and CDR2 sequences are SGHKS and YYEKEE (reference sequence). V was trimmed by 3 bases and J by 2 bases, leaving 18 bases between them. This CDR3 contains 16 residues. CDR3 in amino acids: CASSSTGSIITYEQYF. CDR3 sequence (DNA): TGTGCCAGCAGCTCCACAGGGTCAATAATTACCTACGAGCAGTACTTC. Full variable domain (outside the CDR3, taken from reference TRBV5-5 and TRBJ2-7): DAGVTQSPTHLIKTRGQQVTLRCSPISGHKSVSWYQQVLGQGPQFIFQYYEKEERGRGNFPDRFSARQFPNYSSELNVNALLLGDSALYLCASSSTGSIITYEQYFGPGTRLTVT.

The table lists this clonotype with a few counts. The chain recombines TRBV5-1 with TRBJ2-3, with 8 bases identical to TRBD2. The CDR3 loop spans 16 amino acids. Looked up from germline, CDR1 is SGHRS and CDR2 is YFSETQ. The junction had 5 bases not matched to a gene; V was cut back by 0 bases and J by 2 bases. The CDR3 DNA reads as TGCGCCAGCAGCTTGGCGTTAGCGGGGACCACAGATACGCAGTATTTT. Translating it yields CASSLALAGTTDTQYF.

This clonotype was seen at least ten times. V gene TRBV12-3 or TRBV12-4 combines with J gene TRBJ1-1; D is possibly TRBD1 (5 bases). V lost 2 bases to trimming and J lost 4 bases, with 11 bases between them. The CDR3 length is 14 residues. DNA for the CDR3: TGTGCCAGCAGTTTATGGGGGGATGCCACTGAAGCTTTCTTT. Translated: CASSLWGDATEAFF.

This clonotype was recorded a few times. The V call is TRBV5-1, the J call TRBJ1-5; possibly TRBD1 for D (5 bases). The CDR3 covers 16 residues. Germline V gene data show CDR1 as SGHRS and CDR2 as YFSETQ. With 3 bases removed from V and 2 bases from J, the gap between germline ends came to 15 bases. The CDR3 DNA is TGCGCCAGCAGCTGGGGGACGGGTTCGGGCAATCAGCCCCAGCATTTT. Translating gives CASSWGTGSGNQPQHF.

This clonotype was found many times. This sequence joins TRBV12-3 or TRBV12-4 and TRBJ1-2; D is undetermined. This CDR3 is built from 14 residues. V was pared by 6 bases and J by 4 bases, with 15 bases between. The CDR3 nucleotides read TGTGCCAGCAGCCGGACTCACAAGGGCTATGGCTACACCTTC. Amino acids: CASSRTHKGYGYTF.

This clonotype was observed a handful of times. The chain combines TRBV5-1 with TRBJ2-2; D perhaps matches TRBD1 (6 bases). This CDR3 has 16 residues. CDR1 is SGHRS, CDR2 YFSETQ, per germline. Trimming took off 2 bases at V and 0 bases at J, with 11 bases between the two ends. Written as DNA, the CDR3 is TGCGCCAGCAGCTTTTCGGCAGGGGCGAACACCGGGGAGCTGTTTTTT. Protein product: CASSFSAGANTGELFF.

The V call is TRBV7-2, the J call TRBJ2-5, with a tentative D call TRBD2 (7 bases). Trimming removed 6 bases at V and 1 base at J, with 18 bases between. Germline CDR1 reads SGHTA; CDR2 reads FQGNSA. The CDR3 is 16 residues long. The CDR3 loop reads CASRERAGAIQETQYF. The DNA of the CDR3 is TGTGCCAGCAGAGAGAGGGCGGGGGCGATCCAAGAGACCCAGTACTTC.

This clonotype has only a few counts. The chain links TRBV19 to TRBJ2-7, with 9 bases fitting TRBD1. The ends lost 6 bases at V and 1 base at J; junction bases unmatched: 4. Per germline, CDR1 LNHDA and CDR2 SQIVND (reference sequence). The CDR3 runs to 14 residues. Written as DNA, the CDR3 is TGTGCCAGTAGCACAGGGGGCAAATCCTACGAGCAGTACTTC. Protein sequence: CASSTGGKSYEQYF. Combining the CDR3 with reference TRBV19 and TRBJ2-7 gives the whole variable domain DGGITQSPKYLFRKEGQNVTLSCEQNLNHDAMYWYRQDPGQGLRLIYYSQIVNDFQKGDIAEGYSVSREKKESFPLTVTSAQKNPTAFYLCASSTGGKSYEQYFGPGTRLTVT.